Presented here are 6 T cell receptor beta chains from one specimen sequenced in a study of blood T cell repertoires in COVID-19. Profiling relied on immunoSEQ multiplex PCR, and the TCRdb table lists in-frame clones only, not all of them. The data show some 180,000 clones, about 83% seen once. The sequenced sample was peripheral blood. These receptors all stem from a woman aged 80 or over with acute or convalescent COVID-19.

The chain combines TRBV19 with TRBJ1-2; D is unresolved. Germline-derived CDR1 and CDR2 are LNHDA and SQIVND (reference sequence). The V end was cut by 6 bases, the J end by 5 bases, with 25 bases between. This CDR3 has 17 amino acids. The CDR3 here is CASSRRLSPAATYGYTF. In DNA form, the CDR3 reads TGTGCCAGTAGCCGGCGATTAAGCCCCGCGGCCACTTATGGCTACACCTTC.

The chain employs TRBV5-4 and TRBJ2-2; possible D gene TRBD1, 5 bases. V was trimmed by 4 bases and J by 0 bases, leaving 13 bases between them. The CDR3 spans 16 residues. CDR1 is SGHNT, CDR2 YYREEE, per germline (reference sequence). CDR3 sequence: CASSPSNRPNTGELFF. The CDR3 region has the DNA TGTGCCAGCAGCCCTTCGAACAGGCCGAACACCGGGGAGCTGTTTTTT.

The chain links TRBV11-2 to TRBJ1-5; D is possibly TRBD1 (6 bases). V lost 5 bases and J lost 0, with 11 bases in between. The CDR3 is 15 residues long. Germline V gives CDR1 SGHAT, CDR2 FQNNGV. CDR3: CASSPGTFSNQPQHF. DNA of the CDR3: TGTGCCAGCAGCCCCGGGACATTTAGCAATCAGCCCCAGCATTTT.

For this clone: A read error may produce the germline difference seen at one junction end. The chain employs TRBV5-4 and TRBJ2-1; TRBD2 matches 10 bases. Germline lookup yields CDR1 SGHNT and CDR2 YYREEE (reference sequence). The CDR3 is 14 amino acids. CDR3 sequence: CASGLQRGGLEQFF. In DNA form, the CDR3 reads TGTGCCAGCGGCTTACAGCGGGGGGGACTTGAGCAGTTCTTC.

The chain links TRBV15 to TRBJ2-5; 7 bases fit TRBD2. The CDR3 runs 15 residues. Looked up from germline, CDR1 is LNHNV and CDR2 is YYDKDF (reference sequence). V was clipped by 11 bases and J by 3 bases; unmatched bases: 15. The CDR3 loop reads CASRGNSGDEETQYF. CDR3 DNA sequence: TGTGCCTCTAGGGGTAACAGCGGGGATGAAGAGACCCAGTACTTC.

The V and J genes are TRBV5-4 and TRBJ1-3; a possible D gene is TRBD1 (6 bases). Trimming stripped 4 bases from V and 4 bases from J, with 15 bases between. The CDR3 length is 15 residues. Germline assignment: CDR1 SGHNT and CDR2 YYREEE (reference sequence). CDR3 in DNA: TGTGCCAGCAGCCTGCCACAGGGATCAGGAAACACCATATATTTT. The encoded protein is CASSLPQGSGNTIYF.